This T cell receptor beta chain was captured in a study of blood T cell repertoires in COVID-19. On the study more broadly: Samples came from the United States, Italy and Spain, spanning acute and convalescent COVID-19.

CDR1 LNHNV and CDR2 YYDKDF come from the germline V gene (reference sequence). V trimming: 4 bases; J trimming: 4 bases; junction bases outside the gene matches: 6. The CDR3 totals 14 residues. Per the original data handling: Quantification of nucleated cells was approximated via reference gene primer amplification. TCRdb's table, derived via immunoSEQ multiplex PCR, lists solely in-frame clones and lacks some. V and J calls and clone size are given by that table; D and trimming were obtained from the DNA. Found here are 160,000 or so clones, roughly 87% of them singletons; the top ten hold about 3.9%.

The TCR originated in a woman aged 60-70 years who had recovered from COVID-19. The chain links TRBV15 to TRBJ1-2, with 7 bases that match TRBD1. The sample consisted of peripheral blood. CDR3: CATSTRQGVYGYTF. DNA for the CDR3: TGTGCCACCAGCACCCGACAGGGAGTCTATGGCTACACCTTC.